The rows below give T cell receptor beta chains drawn from one sample of a study of blood T cells in healthy people across ages. Each CDR3 protein gets one entry after TCRdb re-called the 5' RACE reads with MiXCR. The sample contains about 1,600,000 distinct CDR3 sequences, roughly 40% of which appear only once. Sequencing was carried out using blood. These receptors were obtained from a woman aged 18 to 35 in good health. CDR3s include the opening cysteine and the closing phenylalanine or tryptophan.

v_call,j_call,cdr3_aa
TRBV18,TRBJ2-5,CASSSYVRPETQYF
TRBV5-1,TRBJ1-5,CASSLHGRDNQPQHF
TRBV6-1,TRBJ2-1,CASVSNTGKTYNEQFF
TRBV7-3,.,CASSPGSVSYNEQYF
TRBV3-1,TRBJ2-7,CASSSKGSAYEQYF
TRBV28,TRBJ1-1,CASRPIGQDGFF
TRBV10-2,TRBJ1-2,CASSERTAANYGYTF
TRBV12-3/TRBV12-4,TRBJ1-2,CASSAGTSTGYTF
TRBV5-1,TRBJ2-7,CASSAGQYSYEQYF
TRBV3-1,TRBJ1-2,CASSQTGTGGGGAGYTF
TRBV20-1,TRBJ2-1,CSASVRSGASYNEQFF
TRBV11-2,TRBJ1-1,CASSSPADDAEAFF